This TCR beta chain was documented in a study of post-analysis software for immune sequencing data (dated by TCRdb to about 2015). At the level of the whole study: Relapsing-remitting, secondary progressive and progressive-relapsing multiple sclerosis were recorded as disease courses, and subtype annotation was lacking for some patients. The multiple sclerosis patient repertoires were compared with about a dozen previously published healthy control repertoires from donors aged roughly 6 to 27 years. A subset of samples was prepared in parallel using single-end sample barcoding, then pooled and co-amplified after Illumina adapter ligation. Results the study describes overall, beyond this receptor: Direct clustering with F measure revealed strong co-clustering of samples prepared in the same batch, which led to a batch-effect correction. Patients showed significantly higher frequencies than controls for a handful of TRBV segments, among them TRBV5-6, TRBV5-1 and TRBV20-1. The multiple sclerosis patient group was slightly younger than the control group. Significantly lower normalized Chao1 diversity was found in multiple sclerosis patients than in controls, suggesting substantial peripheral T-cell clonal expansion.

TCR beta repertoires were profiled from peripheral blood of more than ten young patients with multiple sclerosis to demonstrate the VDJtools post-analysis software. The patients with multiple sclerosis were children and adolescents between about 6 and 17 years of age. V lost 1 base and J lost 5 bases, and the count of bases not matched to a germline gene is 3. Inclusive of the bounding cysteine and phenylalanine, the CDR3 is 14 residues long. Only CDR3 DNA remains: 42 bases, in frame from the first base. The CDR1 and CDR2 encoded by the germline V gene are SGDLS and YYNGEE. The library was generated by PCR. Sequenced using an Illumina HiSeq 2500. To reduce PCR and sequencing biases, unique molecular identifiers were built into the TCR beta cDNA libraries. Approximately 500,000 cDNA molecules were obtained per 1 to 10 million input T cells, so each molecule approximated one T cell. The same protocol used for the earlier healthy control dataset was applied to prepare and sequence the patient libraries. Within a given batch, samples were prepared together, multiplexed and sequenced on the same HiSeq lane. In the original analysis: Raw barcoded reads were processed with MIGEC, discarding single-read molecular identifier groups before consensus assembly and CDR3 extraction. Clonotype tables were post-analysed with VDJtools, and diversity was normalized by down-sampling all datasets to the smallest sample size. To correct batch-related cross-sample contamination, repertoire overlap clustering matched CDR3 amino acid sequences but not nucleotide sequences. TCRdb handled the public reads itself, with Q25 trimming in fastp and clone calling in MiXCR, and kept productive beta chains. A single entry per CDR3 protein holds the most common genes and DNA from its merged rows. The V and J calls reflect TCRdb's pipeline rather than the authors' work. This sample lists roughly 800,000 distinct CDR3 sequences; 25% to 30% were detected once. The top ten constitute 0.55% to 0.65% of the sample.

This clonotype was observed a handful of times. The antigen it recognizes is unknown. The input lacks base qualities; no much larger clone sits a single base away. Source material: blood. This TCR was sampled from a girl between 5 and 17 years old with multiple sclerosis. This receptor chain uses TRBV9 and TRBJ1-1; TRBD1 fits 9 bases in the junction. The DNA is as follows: TGTGCCAGCAGCGTACTGACAGGGGGAACTGAAGCTTTCTTT. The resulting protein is CASSVLTGGTEAFF.